A selection of T cell receptor beta chains follows, all from one sample in a study of response to subunit inactivated influenza vaccine. MiXCR, run by TCRdb on the RT-PCR reads, gives a single entry per CDR3 protein. The repertoire holds almost 600,000 distinct CDR3 sequences, with approximately 14% as singletons. The source was PBMCs from blood, collected approximately 12 days after vaccination. These TCRs come from a man in his forties or fifties who received an inactivated influenza vaccine. The CDR3 runs from the conserved cysteine through the conserved F or W. The D gene is left open where the match is weak. Expanded clones get a size class; other rows say once, few or many, or leave the size out.

j_call v_call cdr3_length clone_size d_call cdr3_nt cdr3_aa
TRBJ2-2 TRBV6-2/TRBV6-3 19 few TRBD1 TGTGCCAGCAGTCACTGGACAGGGAAGGCGTTTTCGAACACCGGGGAGCTGTTTTTT CASSHWTGKAFSNTGELFF
TRBJ2-2 TRBV20-1 16 . . TGCAGTGCTAGAGATCTGGGTAGCGGTGAAACCGGGGAGCTGTTTTTT CSARDLGSGETGELFF
TRBJ2-3 TRBV4-3 16 few TRBD2 TGCGCCAGCAGCCAGGGACTAGCGGGGGTCACAGATACGCAGTATTTT CASSQGLAGVTDTQYF
TRBJ2-1 TRBV29-1 13 few . TGCAGCGTAGAGGACAGCGTCTACAATGAGCAGTTCTTC CSVEDSVYNEQFF
TRBJ2-7 TRBV6-5 16 . TRBD1 TGTGCCAGCAGTTACTTAGGGGGCCAGGGGCACTACGAGCAGTACTTC CASSYLGGQGHYEQYF
TRBJ2-5 TRBV7-2 13 . . TGTGCCAGCAGCTTAGGGACCGCGGGGACCCAGTACTTC CASSLGTAGTQYF
TRBJ1-2 TRBV5-1 15 . . TGCGCCAGCAGCCCGGACAGCCGGCAGCCGGGTGGCTACACCTTC CASSPDSRQPGGYTF
TRBJ2-1 TRBV7-9 15 few . TGTGCCAGCAGCTTAGACGGGAGAGCGAACAATGAGCAGTTCTTC CASSLDGRANNEQFF
TRBJ2-3 TRBV18 13 . . TGTGCCAGCTCACCACTAGAGTCAGATACGCAGTATTTT CASSPLESDTQYF
TRBJ2-2 TRBV5-1 12 . . TGCGCCAGCAGCTTCGACGTCGGGGAGCTGTTTTTT CASSFDVGELFF
TRBJ2-1 TRBV29-1 15 . TRBD1 TGCAGCGTCCCCCCGGGGGCAGGGGGCATCTATGAGCAGTTCTTC CSVPPGAGGIYEQFF
TRBJ2-3 TRBV6-1 14 few . TGTGCCAGCAGTGAAGCGGTACAGGGAGGTACGCAGTATTTT CASSEAVQGGTQYF
TRBJ2-1 TRBV19 16 few TRBD1 TGTGCCAGTAGTACCCCGACAGGGGCAGACTACAATGAGCAGTTCTTC CASSTPTGADYNEQFF
TRBJ2-1 TRBV18 17 . . TGTGCCAGCTCACCAGGGTCGGGCATCCTAAGAGGGGCTGAGCAGTTCTTC CASSPGSGILRGAEQFF
TRBJ2-5 TRBV10-2 15 few . TGCGCCAGCAGTGAGTCGCGGACGCTCCAAGAGACCCAGTACTTC CASSESRTLQETQYF
TRBJ2-4 TRBV12-3/TRBV12-4 18 few TRBD2 TGTGCCAGCAGTTCTCCAACTAGCGGGAGGGTAGCCAAAAACATTCAGTACTTC CASSSPTSGRVAKNIQYF
TRBJ2-7 TRBV5-1 14 . . TGCGCCAGCAGCGTGGGAGGCCGAGGGGACGAGCAGTACTTC CASSVGGRGDEQYF
TRBJ2-2 TRBV10-3 11 . . TGTGCCATCACGAACACCGGGGAGCTGTTTTTT CAITNTGELFF
TRBJ2-2 TRBV7-9 15 . . TGTGCCAGCAGCTCCTTCCCCAGGGAGAACGGGGAGCTGTTTTTT CASSSFPRENGELFF
TRBJ2-2 TRBV7-2 16 few . TGTGCCAGCAGCCGCCTTAAGACTAGGTCTTCCGGGGAGCTGTTTTTT CASSRLKTRSSGELFF
TRBJ2-4 TRBV6-5 15 few . TGTGCCAGCAGCTATCGACAGAGACCTAAAAACATTCAGTACTTC CASSYRQRPKNIQYF
TRBJ1-2 TRBV18 14 few . TGTGCCAGCTCACCCAATACCGACAGCTATGGCTACACCTTC CASSPNTDSYGYTF
TRBJ2-2 TRBV28 13 few . TGTGCCAGCTCGGCCCCCGGGACCGGGGAGCTGTTTTTT CASSAPGTGELFF
TRBJ2-3 TRBV5-1 15 . TRBD1 TGCGCCAGCAGCCTGCCGGGACAGGGAATAGATACGCAGTATTTT CASSLPGQGIDTQYF
TRBJ2-3 TRBV12-3/TRBV12-4 15 many TRBD2 TGTGCCAGCAGTCCTTGGGGAGGGCGCACAGATACGCAGTATTTT CASSPWGGRTDTQYF
TRBJ2-7 TRBV5-5 13 many TRBD1 TGTGCCAGCAGACGACAGGGAACGTACGAGCAGTACTTC CASRRQGTYEQYF
TRBJ1-6 TRBV30 13 . . TGTGCCGGGAGACCGAGTTCGCGATCACCCCTCCACTTT CAGRPSSRSPLHF
TRBJ2-2 TRBV20-1 13 few . TGCAGTGCTAGAGATAGGGCAACCGGGGAGCTGTTTTTT CSARDRATGELFF
TRBJ2-1 TRBV2 15 few . TGTGCCAGCAAACGCACGGCTACTGCCTACAATGAGCAGTTCTTC CASKRTATAYNEQFF
TRBJ2-2 TRBV5-5 15 . . TGTGCCAGCGGGCGATTAGGACATAACACCGGGGAGCTGTTTTTT CASGRLGHNTGELFF
TRBJ1-1 TRBV4-1 17 . . TGCGCCAGCAGCCAAGGACCAAGGGGAGTGGGGAACACTGAAGCTTTCTTT CASSQGPRGVGNTEAFF
TRBJ2-1 TRBV12-3/TRBV12-4 16 few TRBD2 TGTGCCAGCAGAAAGGGACTAGCGGGGGTTTACAATGAGCAGTTCTTC CASRKGLAGVYNEQFF
TRBJ1-1 TRBV29-1 12 many . TGCAGCGTTGCTGGGCAGGGTACTGAAGCTTTCTTT CSVAGQGTEAFF
TRBJ2-1 TRBV30 14 . . TGTGCCTGGAGTCCACTGATCTCCTACAATGAGCAGTTCTTC CAWSPLISYNEQFF
TRBJ2-3 TRBV5-1 15 . . TGCGCCAGCAGTGAGTCCCGACCGAACACAGATACGCAGTATTTT CASSESRPNTDTQYF
TRBJ2-7 TRBV6-5 15 . TRBD1 TGTGCCAGCAGTTACGCCGGGACAGGCACCTACGAGCAGTACTTC CASSYAGTGTYEQYF
TRBJ2-7 TRBV4-3 14 . . TGCGCCAGCAGCCCAACCAGGGGGGAAAACGAGCAGTACTTC CASSPTRGENEQYF
TRBJ2-7 TRBV6-1 13 few . TGTGCCAACCTAGGAGGGGATTACCACGAGCAGTACTTC CANLGGDYHEQYF
TRBJ1-5 TRBV6-1 13 many . TGTGCCAGCAGTGAAATCCGTAATCAGCCCCAGCATTTT CASSEIRNQPQHF
TRBJ2-1 TRBV7-6 15 . TRBD1 TGTGCCAGCAGCCCTCCGGACAGGGGAGGGAATGAGCAGTTCTTC CASSPPDRGGNEQFF
TRBJ2-1 TRBV12-3/TRBV12-4 12 many . TGTGCCAGCAGCGGGGCCTACAATGAGCAGTTCTTC CASSGAYNEQFF
TRBJ1-1 TRBV29-1 13 . TRBD1 TGCAGCGCTTGGGACAGGGGTGCCACTGAAGCTTTCTTT CSAWDRGATEAFF
TRBJ2-7 TRBV28 16 . . TGTGCCAGCGTGCCCGGCGGTTGGGAGAACTCCTACGAGCAGTACTTC CASVPGGWENSYEQYF
TRBJ1-2 TRBV10-3 12 . . TGTGCCATCAGGGCCGCTAACTATGGCTACACCTTC CAIRAANYGYTF
TRBJ2-5 TRBV6-2/TRBV6-3 14 . . TGTGCCAGCAGCCTCCCACGAAGCGGAGAGACCCAGTACTTC CASSLPRSGETQYF
TRBJ1-2 TRBV5-1 15 . TRBD1 TGCGCCAGCAGCCCAGCCGGGACAGTAGTCTATGGCTACACCTTC CASSPAGTVVYGYTF
TRBJ2-7 TRBV29-1 18 . TRBD1 TGCAGCGTTGTCCTCTGGCGGACAGGGATGCGGGATCCCTACGAGCAGTACTTC CSVVLWRTGMRDPYEQYF
TRBJ2-5 TRBV6-1 14 . . TGTGCCAGCCGATCACGATCCGAGGCAGAGACCCAGTACTTC CASRSRSEAETQYF